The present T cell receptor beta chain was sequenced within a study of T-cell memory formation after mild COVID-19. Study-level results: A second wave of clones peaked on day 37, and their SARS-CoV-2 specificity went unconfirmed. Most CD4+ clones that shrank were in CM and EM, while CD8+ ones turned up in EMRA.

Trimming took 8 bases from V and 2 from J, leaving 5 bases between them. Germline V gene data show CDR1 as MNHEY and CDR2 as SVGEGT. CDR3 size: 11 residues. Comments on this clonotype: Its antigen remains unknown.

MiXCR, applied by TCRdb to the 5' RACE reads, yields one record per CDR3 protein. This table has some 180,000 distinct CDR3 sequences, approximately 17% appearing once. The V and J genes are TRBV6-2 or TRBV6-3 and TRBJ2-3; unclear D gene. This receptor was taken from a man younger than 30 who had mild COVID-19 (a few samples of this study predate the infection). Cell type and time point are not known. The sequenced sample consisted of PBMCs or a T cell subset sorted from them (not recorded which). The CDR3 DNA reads TGTGCCAGCGGCCACACAGATACGCAGTATTTT. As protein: CASGHTDTQYF.